The 8 T cell receptor beta chains below come from one sample, sequenced in a study of T cell clonotyping in hematopoietic cell transplantation. Using immunoSEQ multiplex PCR, the repertoire was profiled, and TCRdb retains in-frame clones only, with some absent. The sample yields under 9,500 clones, over 75% seen once. The material was PBMCs, obtained 180 days after allogeneic stem cell transplant. Receptors originate from a female patient under 45 who had an allogeneic stem cell transplant, so the T cells may come from the graft donor. Some clones in this sample may be carry-over from other donors' samples.

This clone was detected a few times. The genes are TRBV9 and TRBJ1-6; no firm D call. Germline loops: CDR1 SGDLS, CDR2 YYNGEE. The CDR3 contains 14 residues. The ends were cut back, 5 bases at V and 7 bases at J, with 13 bases in the middle. This CDR3 is CASSPEGENSPLHF. CDR3 in DNA: TGTGCCAGCAGTCCTGAGGGAGAGAATTCACCCCTCCACTTT.

This rearrangement joins TRBV11-2 to TRBJ2-3; TRBD2 might be the D (6 bases). This CDR3 spans 16 amino acids. The ends were cut back, 3 bases at V and 3 bases at J, with 16 bases in the middle. CDR1 is SGHAT, CDR2 FQNNGV, per germline. CDR3: CASSLSGLHTTDTQYF. Written as DNA, the CDR3 is TGTGCCAGCAGCTTGTCGGGACTTCATACTACAGATACGCAGTATTTT. The whole variable domain, remainder taken from reference TRBV11-2 and TRBJ2-3, is EAGVAQSPRYKIIEKRQSVAFWCNPISGHATLYWYQQILGQGPKLLIQFQNNGVVDDSQLPKDRFSAERLKGVDSTLKIQPAKLEDSAVYLCASSLSGLHTTDTQYFGPGTRLTVL.

This clone was seen only once. This chain uses TRBV6-5 with TRBJ2-6, with D possibly matching TRBD1 (6 bases). Germline V gene lookup returns CDR1 MNHEY and CDR2 SVGAGI. The CDR3 has 15 amino acids. Trimming stripped 6 bases from V and 13 bases from J, with 22 bases between. In DNA, the CDR3 is TGTGCCAGCAGCCCCATCAGGACAGTCTTGGGTGTCCTGACTTTC. This gives the protein CASSPIRTVLGVLTF.

The chain couples TRBV6-5 to TRBJ1-1, with 7 bases aligning to TRBD1. V was pared by 0 bases and J by 4 bases, with 5 bases of the junction left unmatched. CDR1 and CDR2 from the germline V gene are MNHEY and SVGAGI. This CDR3 has 15 residues. The CDR3 coding sequence is TGTGCCAGCAGTTACTCGTACAGGGGTGGCACTGAAGCTTTCTTT. This sequence encodes CASSYSYRGGTEAFF.

The chain is built from TRBV5-6 and TRBJ2-3; D is possibly TRBD2 (6 bases). Germline loops: CDR1 SGHDT, CDR2 YYEEEE. The CDR3 loop spans 17 amino acids. Trimming removed 1 base from V and 0 bases from J, with 15 bases in between. The CDR3 bases are TGTGCCAGCAGCTTGAGCGGGTGGGAAACTAGCACAGATACGCAGTATTTT. It specifies CASSLSGWETSTDTQYF.

This chain uses TRBV5-1 with TRBJ1-1; 7 bases agree with TRBD1. Germline CDR1 reads SGHRS; CDR2 reads YFSETQ. The CDR3 length is 14 residues. J gave up 6 bases and V 4 bases, and 9 bases lay outside the gene matches. In DNA, the CDR3 is TGCGCCAGCAGCCCAGGGACAGCCCTATCTGAAGCTTTCTTT. Amino acid sequence: CASSPGTALSEAFF.

This clone was picked up one time. The chain carries TRBV6-6 and TRBJ1-1, with D perhaps matching TRBD1 (5 bases). Trimming shortened V by 2 bases and J by 0 bases, and 13 bases separated the two germline ends. Germline lookup yields CDR1 MNHNY and CDR2 SVGAGI (reference sequence). The CDR3 consists of 16 residues. The CDR3 region has the DNA TGTGCCAGCAGTTACGGGGGGAATCCCCTGAACACTGAAGCTTTCTTT. Its translation: CASSYGGNPLNTEAFF.

The chain recombines TRBV2 with TRBJ2-2; TRBD1 matches at 12 bases. Germline V lookup: CDR1 SNHLY, CDR2 FYNNEI. J lost 6 bases, V lost 7 bases, and 3 bases had no gene match. The CDR3 covers 14 residues. DNA for the CDR3: TGTGCCAGCACTGGGACAGGGGGCTCCGGGGAGCTGTTTTTT. It encodes CASTGTGGSGELFF.